This TCR beta chain was captured by sequencing in a study of cytotoxic CD8 clonotypes in ibrutinib-treated CLL. Study at large: Of the patients, about a dozen were relapsed/refractory, approximately 15 treatment-naive and under 18 IGHV unmutated. Study findings and constraints: At progression, clonality fell back toward baseline after rising at ibrutinib response. Clonality measured at baseline exceeded age-matched healthy donors, tracking circulating CD8+ T-cell counts.

V was pared by 2 bases and J by 3 bases, with 7 bases of the junction left unmatched. The germline V gene has CDR1 MNHNS and CDR2 SASEGT. The CDR3 extends over 15 amino acids. Target depth was 1 in 200,000 to 1 in 1 million T cells, about 10x per clonotype. Libraries were prepared by immunoSEQ multiplex PCR; TCRdb keeps only in-frame clonotypes and omits some of them. The table has roughly 160,000 clones, more than 65% seen once. On this clone: Its antigen is unidentified.

This TCR derives from a human donor with chronic lymphocytic leukemia. The chain links TRBV6-1 to TRBJ2-7; TRBD1 aligns across 7 bases. The source was PBMCs, collected after 12 months of ibrutinib treatment. CDR3 nucleotide sequence: TGTGCCAGCAGTGAATGGACAGGCCGGCTCTACGAGCAGTACTTC. Its translation is CASSEWTGRLYEQYF.